Following are 9 T cell receptor beta chains from one sample sequenced in a study of human T cells and chemical hapten exposure. TCRdb re-called the RACE reads through MiXCR, storing one row per CDR3 protein. The table has about 39,000 distinct CDR3 sequences, 10% to 15% seen once. Time point given: patch test 3, about 24 weeks after DPC sensitization. Described treatment: therapeutic diphenylcyclopropenone sensitization with weekly scalp DPC. The total RNA was obtained from whole blood that was not fractionated. This sample comprised whole blood, obtained in connection with sensitization to the hapten diphenylcyclopropenone (DPC). These receptors all stem from a middle-aged woman with alopecia areata. Some clones in this sample may be carry-over from other donors' samples.

The V and J genes are TRBV7-9 and TRBJ2-3; D is unclear. CDR3 length: 14 residues. The V gene's germline CDR1 is SEHNR and CDR2 FQNEAQ (reference sequence). The V and J ends lost 3 bases and 5 bases respectively, with 12 bases between them. The CDR3 DNA reads TGTGCCAGCAGCTTCACCGGACGTCGAGATACGCAGTATTTT. It is translated as CASSFTGRRDTQYF.

The genes are TRBV6-5 and TRBJ2-2; possible D gene TRBD2, 6 bases. This CDR3 comprises 19 residues. V lost 10 bases and J lost 0, with 27 bases in between. Germline CDR1 and CDR2: MNHEY and SVGAGI. The chain's CDR3 is CATSYRDFTTNPNTGELFF. The CDR3, as DNA: TGTGCCACATCTTACCGGGACTTTACTACAAACCCGAACACCGGGGAGCTGTTTTTT.

This clonotype was observed at least ten times. The V gene is TRBV4-1, the J gene TRBJ1-5, with a possible D match to TRBD1 (5 bases). The CDR3 extends over 14 amino acids. V shed 3 bases and J shed 8 bases, with 14 bases lying between them. CDR1 is MGHRA, CDR2 YSYEKL, per germline. CDR3 amino acids: CASSHRDGREPQHF. CDR3 DNA: TGCGCCAGCAGCCACCGGGACGGAAGAGAGCCCCAGCATTTT.

This clonotype turned up a few times. V usage is TRBV9 and J usage is TRBJ1-6; maybe TRBD1 (5 bases). Germline-derived CDR1 and CDR2 are SGDLS and YYNGEE. V shed 2 bases and J shed 8 bases, with 14 bases lying between them. This CDR3 has 15 residues. CDR3 sequence (DNA): TGTGCCAGCAGCGTTGGGGGGACCCTCGATTCACCCCTCCACTTT. It translates to CASSVGGTLDSPLHF.

This clonotype has just a few counts. The CDR3 is CAWMGLPGDEQYF. In DNA, the CDR3 is TGTGCCTGGATGGGCCTCCCAGGGGACGAGCAGTACTTC. The chain recombines TRBV30 with TRBJ2-7; D is possibly TRBD1 (6 bases). CDR1 is GTSNPN, CDR2 SVGIG, per germline (reference sequence). V lost 4 bases and J 5 bases, leaving 15 bases between the germline ends. The CDR3 is made up of 13 amino acids.

This clonotype appeared many times. The chain couples TRBV6-1 to TRBJ2-5; D is uncertain. V lost 10 bases and J lost 3, with 6 bases in between. The CDR3 loop spans 10 amino acids. Germline CDR1 and CDR2: MNHNS and SASEGT. The CDR3 reads CATREETQYF. In DNA form, the CDR3 reads TGTGCCACCCGAGAAGAGACCCAGTACTTC.

The genes are TRBV28 and TRBJ2-5; tentatively, D is TRBD1 (6 bases). Germline CDR1 and CDR2: MDHEN and SYDVKM. This CDR3 region has 15 residues. The V end lost 5 bases, the J end lost 5 bases, and 18 bases lay between the germline ends. CDR3 amino acids: CASSTPDSLKETQYF. The CDR3 DNA sequence: TGTGCCAGCAGTACCCCGGACAGTTTGAAGGAGACCCAGTACTTC. Full variable domain (missing parts from reference TRBV28 and TRBJ2-5): DVKVTQSSRYLVKRTGEKVFLECVQDMDHENMFWYRQDPGLGLRLIYFSYDVKMKEKGDIPEGYSVSREKKERFSLILESASTNQTSMYLCASSTPDSLKETQYFGPGTRLLVL.

In this sample, this clonotype turned up many times. The rearrangement uses TRBV2 and TRBJ2-5; D is perhaps TRBD1 (5 bases). Looked up from germline, CDR1 is SNHLY and CDR2 is FYNNEI. Between the trimmed V and J ends, which lost 4 bases and 0 bases, there was a span of 12 bases. CDR3 length: 15 amino acids. This CDR3 reads CASSVRQGYQETQYF. The CDR3 DNA reads TGTGCCAGCAGTGTACGGCAGGGTTACCAAGAGACCCAGTACTTC.

The chain has TRBV29-1 and TRBJ2-1, with 11 positions matching TRBD2. Germline V gene lookup returns CDR1 SQVTM and CDR2 ANQGSEA. J lost 6 bases, V lost 6 bases, and 7 bases had no gene match. This CDR3 is built from 14 residues. This CDR3 is CSVIAGGAPNEQFF. DNA of the CDR3: TGCAGCGTCATAGCGGGGGGGGCCCCCAATGAGCAGTTCTTC.